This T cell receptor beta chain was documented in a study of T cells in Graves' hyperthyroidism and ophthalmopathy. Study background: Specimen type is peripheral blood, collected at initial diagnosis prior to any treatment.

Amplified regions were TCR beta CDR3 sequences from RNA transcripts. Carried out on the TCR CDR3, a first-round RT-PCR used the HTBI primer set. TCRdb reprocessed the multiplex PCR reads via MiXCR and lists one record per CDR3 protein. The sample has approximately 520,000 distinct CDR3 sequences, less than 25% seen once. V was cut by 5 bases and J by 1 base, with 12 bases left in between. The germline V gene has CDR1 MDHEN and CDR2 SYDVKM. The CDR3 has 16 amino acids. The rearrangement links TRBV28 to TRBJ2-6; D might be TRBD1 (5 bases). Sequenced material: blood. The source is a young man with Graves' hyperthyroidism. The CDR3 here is CASSPGRASGANVLTF. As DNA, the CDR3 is TGTGCCAGCAGTCCGGGCAGGGCTTCTGGGGCCAACGTCCTGACTTTC.